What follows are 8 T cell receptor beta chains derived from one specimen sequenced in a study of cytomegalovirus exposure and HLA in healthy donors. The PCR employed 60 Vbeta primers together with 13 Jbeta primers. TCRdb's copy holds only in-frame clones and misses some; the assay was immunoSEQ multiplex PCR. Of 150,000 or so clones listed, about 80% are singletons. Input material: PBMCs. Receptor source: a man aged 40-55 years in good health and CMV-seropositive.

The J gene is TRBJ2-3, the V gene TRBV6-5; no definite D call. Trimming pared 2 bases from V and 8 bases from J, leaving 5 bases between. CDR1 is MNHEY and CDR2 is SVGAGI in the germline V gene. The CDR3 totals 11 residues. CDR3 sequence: CASSYTGTQYF. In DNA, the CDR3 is TGTGCCAGCAGTTACACGGGTACGCAGTATTTT.

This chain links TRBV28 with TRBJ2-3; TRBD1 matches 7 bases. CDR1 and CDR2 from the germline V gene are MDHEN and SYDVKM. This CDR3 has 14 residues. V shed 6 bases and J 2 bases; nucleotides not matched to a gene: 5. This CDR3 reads CASRLGTDTDTQYF. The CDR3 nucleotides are TGTGCCAGCAGGCTGGGGACAGACACAGATACGCAGTATTTT.

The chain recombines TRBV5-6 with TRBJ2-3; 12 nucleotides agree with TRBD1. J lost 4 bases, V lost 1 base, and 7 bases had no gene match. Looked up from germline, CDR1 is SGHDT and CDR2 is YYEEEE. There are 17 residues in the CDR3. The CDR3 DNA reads TGTGCCAGCAGCTTGTGGGGACAGGGGGCGCGTGCAGATACGCAGTATTTT. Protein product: CASSLWGQGARADTQYF.

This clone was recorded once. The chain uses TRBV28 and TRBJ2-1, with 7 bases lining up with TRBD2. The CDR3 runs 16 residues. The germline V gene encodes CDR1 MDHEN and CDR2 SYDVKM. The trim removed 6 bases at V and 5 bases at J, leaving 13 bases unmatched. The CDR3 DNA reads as TGTGCCAGCAGGTTCCCCGGGACGGGGGGTAACAATGAGCAGTTCTTC. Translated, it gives CASRFPGTGGNNEQFF.

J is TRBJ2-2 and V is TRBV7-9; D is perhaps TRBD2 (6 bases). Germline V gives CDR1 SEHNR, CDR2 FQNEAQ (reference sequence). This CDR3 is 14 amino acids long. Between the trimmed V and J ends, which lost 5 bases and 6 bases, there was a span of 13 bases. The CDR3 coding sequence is TGTGCCAGCAGCCTCAGGAGGGGAGCCGGGGAGCTGTTTTTT. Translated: CASSLRRGAGELFF.

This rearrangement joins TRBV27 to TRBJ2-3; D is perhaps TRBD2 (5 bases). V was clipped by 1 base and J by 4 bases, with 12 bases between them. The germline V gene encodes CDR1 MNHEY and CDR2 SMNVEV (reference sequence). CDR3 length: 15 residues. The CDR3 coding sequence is TGTGCCAGCAGTTTATTAGTCGCTAGCTCAGATACGCAGTATTTT. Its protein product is CASSLLVASSDTQYF.

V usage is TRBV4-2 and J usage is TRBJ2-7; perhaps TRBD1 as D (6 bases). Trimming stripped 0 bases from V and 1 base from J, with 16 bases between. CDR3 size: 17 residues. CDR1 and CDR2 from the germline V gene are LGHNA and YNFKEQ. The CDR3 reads CASSQELSGVGSYEQYF. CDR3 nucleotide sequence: TGTGCCAGCAGCCAAGAACTGTCAGGGGTTGGGTCCTACGAGCAGTACTTC.

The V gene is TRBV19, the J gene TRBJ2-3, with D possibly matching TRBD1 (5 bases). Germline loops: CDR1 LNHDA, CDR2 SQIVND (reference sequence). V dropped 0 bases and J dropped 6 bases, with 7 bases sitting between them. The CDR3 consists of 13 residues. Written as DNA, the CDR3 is TGTGCCAGTAGTATAGACAGGGCTGATACGCAGTATTTT. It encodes CASSIDRADTQYF.